This T cell receptor beta chain was retrieved from a study of T cells expressing NK-cell markers. The overall study: One of eight sequenced donors was HCMV-seronegative; the other seven were seropositive.

Study results and limitations: In about six donors, dominant NKG2C+ clonotypes were roughly 1.0-8% of CD8+ T cells.

Germline V gene data show CDR1 as KGHDR and CDR2 as SFDVKD. This CDR3 spans 17 amino acids. In the case of this clonotype: Its antigen remains unidentified.

The authors made TCR beta cDNA libraries by 5'RACE template switching. This switching added a universal primer site and UMIs. TCRdb reprocessed the 5' RACE reads, with one entry per CDR3 protein and no DNA. Recorded for this sample: about 550,000 distinct CDR3 sequences. Material: blood T cells: a sorted CD56 or NKG2C T cell subset, CD4+ or CD8+ T cells, or bulk PBMC T cells (not recorded which). The receptor was derived from a man between 18 and 29 years old in good health. The gene calls are TRBV24-1 and TRBJ2-2; TCRdb outputs TRBD1, but without DNA this stays unchecked. The CDR3 is CATSDSGGTDNTGELFF.